What follows are 26 T cell receptor beta chains derived from one specimen sequenced in a study of STAT5B mutations in CD4+ large granular lymphocyte leukemia. Here immunoSEQ multiplex PCR was the method, and the copy in TCRdb shows in-frame clones only, minus some. Here the sample spans 40,000 to 55,000 clones, around 85% being singletons. The sequenced material came from CD4+ T cells from blood buffy coats. The source is a human donor in good health.

V gene TRBV15 combines with J gene TRBJ2-3; D unclear. Germline V CDR1 and CDR2: LNHNV, YYDKDF (reference sequence). CDR3 length: 15 residues. With 0 bases removed from V and 4 bases from J, the gap between germline ends came to 11 bases. CDR3 protein: CATSREAISADTQYF. In nucleotides, the CDR3 is TGTGCCACCAGCAGAGAGGCGATTTCGGCAGATACGCAGTATTTT.

J is TRBJ2-7 and V is TRBV7-6; either TRBD1 or TRBD2 may fit D (5 bases each). This CDR3 has 16 amino acids. V was pared by 0 bases and J by 5 bases, with 17 bases between. The germline V gene has CDR1 SGHVS and CDR2 FNYEAQ. The CDR3 nucleotides read TGTGCCAGCAGCTTAGCGCCGGGACGGGTTGCTAACGAGCAGTACTTC. Encoded protein: CASSLAPGRVANEQYF.

The J gene is TRBJ1-1, the V gene TRBV7-2, with D perhaps matching TRBD1 (5 bases). Germline assignment: CDR1 SGHTA and CDR2 FQGNSA. The CDR3 covers 12 residues. V was pared by 7 bases and J by 5 bases, with 11 bases between. CDR3 region: CASTLWGTEAFF. In DNA, the CDR3 is TGTGCCAGCACCCTGTGGGGGACTGAAGCTTTCTTT.

The CDR3 loop is CASSYRDRSPTSYEQYF. The CDR3 coding sequence is TGTGCCAGTAGTTACCGGGACAGGTCCCCAACCTCCTACGAGCAGTACTTC. The rearrangement joins TRBV19 to TRBJ2-7, with 8 positions matching TRBD1. V lost 5 bases and J lost 0; bases outside the gene matches: 12. Per the germline V gene, CDR1 is LNHDA and CDR2 is SQIVND (reference sequence). This CDR3 spans 17 amino acids.

The chain employs TRBV30 and TRBJ2-1; 15 bases map to TRBD2. The CDR3 totals 16 residues. Germline-derived CDR1 and CDR2 are GTSNPN and SVGIG (reference sequence). The V and J ends lost 3 bases and 7 bases, in that order; junction bases with no gene match: 7. CDR3 nucleotide sequence: TGTGCCTGGAGAGGGACTAGCGGGAGGAGAGTAAATGAGCAGTTCTTC. This translates into CAWRGTSGRRVNEQFF.

The CDR3, as DNA: TGTGCCAGCAGTCGGAACAGGGAGAGCAATCAGCCCCAGCATTTT. Translating gives CASSRNRESNQPQHF. The rearrangement joins TRBV6-6 to TRBJ1-5; a possible D gene is TRBD1 (6 bases). Germline V gives CDR1 MNHNY, CDR2 SVGAGI (reference sequence). The CDR3 is made up of 15 amino acids. Deletions cut 5 bases from V and 1 base from J, with 12 bases between.

This sequence joins TRBV5-6 and TRBJ2-2, with 10 positions matching TRBD1. Germline V gives CDR1 SGHDT, CDR2 YYEEEE. J was trimmed by 6 bases and V by 0 bases; bases with no gene match: 8. The CDR3 is 17 residues long. CDR3 sequence reads: CASSLGQGADLPGELFF. In DNA, the CDR3 is TGTGCCAGCAGCTTGGGACAGGGGGCGGACCTTCCCGGGGAGCTGTTTTTT.

There are a few counts of this clone. The rearrangement uses TRBV29-1 and TRBJ2-3, with a possible D match to TRBD2 (6 bases). Trimming pared 6 bases from V and 1 base from J, leaving 20 bases between. Germline CDR1 is SQVTM and CDR2 is ANQGSEA. The CDR3 runs 16 residues. The CDR3 is CSVGGKARAGTDTQYF. Written as DNA, the CDR3 is TGCAGCGTAGGCGGGAAAGCTAGAGCGGGCACAGATACGCAGTATTTT.

This clone was detected only once. This rearrangement joins TRBV19 to TRBJ2-5; D may be TRBD2 (6 bases). The CDR3 extends over 14 amino acids. In germline, CDR1 is LNHDA, CDR2 SQIVND (reference sequence). V lost 1 base and J 3 bases, leaving 9 bases between the germline ends. The CDR3 is CASSIGDSEETQYF. In nucleotides, the CDR3 is TGTGCCAGTAGTATAGGGGACTCAGAAGAGACCCAGTACTTC.

The rearrangement uses TRBV4-3 and TRBJ1-2; D is ambiguous. Germline V gene sequence: CDR1 LGHNA, CDR2 YSLEER. The CDR3 is 15 amino acids. V was trimmed by 4 bases and J by 0 bases, leaving 12 bases between them. The CDR3 sequence is CASSLHEPTNYGYTF. Here the CDR3 DNA reads TGCGCCAGCAGCCTTCACGAACCGACTAACTATGGCTACACCTTC.

A single count supports this clone. The CDR3 spells CATIFRGRGTEAFF. Written as DNA, the CDR3 is TGTGCCACCATCTTCAGGGGGCGCGGCACTGAAGCTTTCTTT. The rearrangement joins TRBV15 to TRBJ1-1; 8 bases align to TRBD1. CDR1 and CDR2 from the germline V gene are LNHNV and YYDKDF (reference sequence). Trimming took 7 bases from V and 4 from J; bases not matched to a gene: 8. The CDR3 sequence is 14 residues long.

The chain couples TRBV7-3 to TRBJ2-3, with no clear D. The V gene lost 2 bases and the J gene lost 5 bases, with 14 bases spanning the gap. The CDR3 has 15 amino acids. In germline, CDR1 is SGHTA, CDR2 FQGTGA. CDR3 coding DNA: TGTGCCAGCAGCTTATCCCCCCTCAACGGAGATACGCAGTATTTT. Its protein is CASSLSPLNGDTQYF.

This clone was picked up one time. The chain employs TRBV5-4 and TRBJ2-1; TRBD2 is a possible D gene (6 bases). Germline loops: CDR1 SGHNT, CDR2 YYREEE (reference sequence). Trimming pared 5 bases from V and 5 bases from J, leaving 17 bases between. The CDR3 spans 15 residues. CDR3: CASRSLGLADNEQFF. DNA for the CDR3: TGTGCCAGCAGGTCGCTGGGACTTGCTGACAATGAGCAGTTCTTC.

The chain combines TRBV6-1 with TRBJ1-1; 9 bases map to TRBD1. V gave up 4 bases and J gave up 5 bases; unmatched junction bases: 2. The CDR3 extends over 13 amino acids. Germline CDR1 and CDR2: MNHNS and SASEGT. The CDR3: CASSADRGTEAFF. The CDR3 coding sequence is TGTGCCAGCAGTGCGGACAGGGGTACTGAAGCTTTCTTT.

This sequence joins TRBV6-5 and TRBJ1-1; unclear D gene. Germline assignment: CDR1 MNHEY and CDR2 SVGAGI. V was shortened by 8 bases and J by 5 bases, with 15 bases between the two germline ends. This CDR3 is 13 amino acids long. The CDR3 DNA reads as TGTGCCAGCCGAGGACGGGGATCGACTGAAGCTTTCTTT. The encoded protein is CASRGRGSTEAFF.

V and J are TRBV11-3 and TRBJ1-1; no definite D call. Germline V gene data show CDR1 as SGHNT and CDR2 as YENEEA. V lost 6 bases and J lost 8, with 16 bases in between. There are 13 residues in the CDR3. In DNA form, the CDR3 reads TGTGCCAGCAGTTTCATGGCCGGCGCGGAAGCTTTCTTT. Its translation is CASSFMAGAEAFF. Drawing the rest from reference TRBV11-3 and TRBJ1-1, the complete variable domain is EAGVVQSPRYKIIEKKQPVAFWCNPISGHNTLYWYLQNLGQGPELLIRYENEEAVDDSQLPKDRFSAERLKGVDSTLKIQPAELGDSAVYLCASSFMAGAEAFFGQGTRLTVV.

The CDR3 bases are TGCAGCGCCAGGAAGGGTCCCGGCACAGATACGCAGTATTTT. Its protein is CSARKGPGTDTQYF. This chain links TRBV29-1 with TRBJ2-3; no clear D. The CDR3 covers 14 residues. The V and J ends lost 7 bases and 1 base respectively, with 15 bases between them. The germline V gene has CDR1 SQVTM and CDR2 ANQGSEA.

This clone was seen just once. The gene calls are TRBV7-9 and TRBJ1-1; D is undetermined. Germline V lookup: CDR1 SEHNR, CDR2 FQNEAQ (reference sequence). This CDR3 contains 14 residues. Trimming took 5 bases from V and 3 from J, leaving 13 bases between them. The CDR3 reads CASSLGRDYTEAFF. The CDR3 nucleotides read TGTGCCAGCAGCCTAGGGAGGGATTACACTGAAGCTTTCTTT. Filled out from reference TRBV7-9 and TRBJ1-1, the complete variable domain reads DTGVSQNPRHKITKRGQNVTFRCDPISEHNRLYWYRQTLGQGPEFLTYFQNEAQLEKSRLLSDRFSAERPKGSFSTLEIQRTEQGDSAMYLCASSLGRDYTEAFFGQGTRLTVV.

This clone has just one count. V is TRBV30 and J is TRBJ1-2; tentatively, D is TRBD1 (5 bases). CDR3 length equals 14 residues. V lost 1 base and J 3 bases, leaving 12 bases between the germline ends. The V gene's germline CDR1 is GTSNPN and CDR2 SVGIG (reference sequence). The DNA of the CDR3 is TGTGCCTGGAGTGGCGACTCAGGGCACTATGGCTACACCTTC. Its protein product is CAWSGDSGHYGYTF.

This chain links TRBV4-1 with TRBJ2-2; tentative D call: TRBD1 (6 bases). Per the germline V gene, CDR1 is MGHRA and CDR2 is YSYEKL. V lost 4 bases and J 4 bases, leaving 19 bases between the germline ends. This CDR3 contains 17 residues. The CDR3 region has the DNA TGCGCCAGCAGCCCGCACCCTCAGGGGCAGGTCACCGGGGAGCTGTTTTTT. This codes for CASSPHPQGQVTGELFF.

The V gene is TRBV7-9, the J gene TRBJ2-6; D unresolved. Per germline, CDR1 SEHNR and CDR2 FQNEAQ (reference sequence). V lost 7 bases and J lost 5, with 3 bases in between. CDR3 length: 11 amino acids. The CDR3 reads CASIWANVLTF. As DNA, the CDR3 is TGTGCCAGCATTTGGGCCAACGTCCTGACTTTC.

The sample holds a few counts of this clone. This rearrangement joins TRBV5-6 to TRBJ2-7, with 11 bases fitting TRBD2. The CDR3 length is 16 residues. V gave up 4 bases and J gave up 5 bases; unmatched junction bases: 11. Germline V lookup: CDR1 SGHDT, CDR2 YYEEEE. The CDR3 DNA follows: TGTGCCAGCAGCCCTTTCACTAGCGGGAGAACTAACGAGCAGTACTTC. Protein sequence: CASSPFTSGRTNEQYF.

There are a few counts of this clone. The chain couples TRBV11-2 to TRBJ1-5, with 10 bases lining up with TRBD1. The trim removed 5 bases at V and 5 bases at J, leaving 6 bases unmatched. CDR3 length equals 15 residues. Germline values: CDR1 SGHAT, CDR2 FQNNGV. DNA for the CDR3: TGTGCCAGCAGCCCCGGACAGGGGGGATATCAGCCCCAGCATTTT. As protein: CASSPGQGGYQPQHF. Variable domain in full (rest from reference TRBV11-2 and TRBJ1-5): EAGVAQSPRYKIIEKRQSVAFWCNPISGHATLYWYQQILGQGPKLLIQFQNNGVVDDSQLPKDRFSAERLKGVDSTLKIQPAKLEDSAVYLCASSPGQGGYQPQHFGDGTRLSIL.

The chain joins TRBV7-3 to TRBJ2-3, with 7 bases lining up with TRBD1. V dropped 2 bases and J dropped 6; count of bases not matched to a gene: 8. The CDR3 extends over 15 amino acids. The germline V gene has CDR1 SGHTA and CDR2 FQGTGA. The DNA for the CDR3 is TGTGCCAGCAGCTTAGCAAAGGGGGCGGCCGATACGCAGTATTTT. Translating gives CASSLAKGAADTQYF.

The J gene is TRBJ2-7, the V gene TRBV30, with TRBD2 matching 7 bases. V was pared by 4 bases and J by 5 bases, with 5 bases of the junction left unmatched. This CDR3 region has 12 residues. Germline-derived CDR1 and CDR2 are GTSNPN and SVGIG (reference sequence). CDR3 coding DNA: TGTGCCTGGAATAGCGGGCAGCACGAGCAGTACTTC. It encodes CAWNSGQHEQYF.

The V gene is TRBV29-1, the J gene TRBJ2-1; D could derive from TRBD1 or TRBD2 (6 bases each). Germline V lookup: CDR1 SQVTM, CDR2 ANQGSEA. The CDR3 runs 13 residues. The germline V and J ends were trimmed by 7 bases and 6 bases, with 16 bases remaining between them. CDR3 nucleotides: TGCAGCGCCCACCGGGGGCCTGGCAATGAGCAGTTCTTC. Residues: CSAHRGPGNEQFF.